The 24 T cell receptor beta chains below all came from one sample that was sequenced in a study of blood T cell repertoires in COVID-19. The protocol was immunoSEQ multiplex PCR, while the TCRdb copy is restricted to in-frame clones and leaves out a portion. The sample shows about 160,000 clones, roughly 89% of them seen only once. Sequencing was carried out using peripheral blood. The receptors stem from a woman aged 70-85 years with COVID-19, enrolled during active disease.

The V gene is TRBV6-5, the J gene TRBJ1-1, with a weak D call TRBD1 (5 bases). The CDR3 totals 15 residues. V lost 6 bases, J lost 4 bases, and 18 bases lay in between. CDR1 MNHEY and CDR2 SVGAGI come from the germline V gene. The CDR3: CASRQAQGGSTEAFF. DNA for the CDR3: TGTGCCAGCAGACAAGCCCAGGGCGGGAGCACTGAAGCTTTCTTT.

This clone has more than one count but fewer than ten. CDR3 amino acids: CAIDQGRAYEQYF. DNA of the CDR3: TGTGCCATCGATCAGGGGAGAGCCTACGAGCAGTACTTC. The chain couples TRBV28 to TRBJ2-7, with a possible D match to TRBD1 (6 bases). Trimming shortened V by 10 bases and J by 2 bases, and 15 bases separated the two germline ends. The CDR3 has 13 residues. Germline CDR1 and CDR2: MDHEN and SYDVKM.

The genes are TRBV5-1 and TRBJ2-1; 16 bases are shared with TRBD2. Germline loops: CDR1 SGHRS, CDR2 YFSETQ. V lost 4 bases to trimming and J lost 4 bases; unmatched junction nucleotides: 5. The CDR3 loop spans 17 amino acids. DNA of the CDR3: TGCGCCAGCAGCCCGGGACTAGCGGGGGGGGAGTACAATGAGCAGTTCTTC. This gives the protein CASSPGLAGGEYNEQFF.

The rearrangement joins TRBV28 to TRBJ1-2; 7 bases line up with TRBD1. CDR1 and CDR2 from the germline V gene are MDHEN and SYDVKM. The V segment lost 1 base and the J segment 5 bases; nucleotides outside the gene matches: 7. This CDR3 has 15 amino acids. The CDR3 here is CASSLFERQGYGYTF. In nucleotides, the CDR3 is TGTGCCAGCAGTTTATTTGAGAGACAGGGATATGGCTACACCTTC.

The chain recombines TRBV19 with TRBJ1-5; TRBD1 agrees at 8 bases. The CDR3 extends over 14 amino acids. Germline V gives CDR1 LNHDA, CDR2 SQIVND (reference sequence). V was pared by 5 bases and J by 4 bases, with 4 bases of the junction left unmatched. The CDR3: CASSLQGGNQPQHF. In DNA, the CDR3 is TGTGCCAGTAGTCTACAGGGGGGGAATCAGCCCCAGCATTTT.

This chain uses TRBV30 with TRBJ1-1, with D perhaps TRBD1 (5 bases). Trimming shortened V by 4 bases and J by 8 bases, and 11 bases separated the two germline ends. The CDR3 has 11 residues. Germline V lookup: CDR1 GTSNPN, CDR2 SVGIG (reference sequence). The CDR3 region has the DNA TGTGCCTGGACTGGTAGGGGCGAAGCTTTCTTT. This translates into CAWTGRGEAFF. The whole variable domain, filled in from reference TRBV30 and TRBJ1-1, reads SQTIHQWPATLVQPVGSPLSLECTVEGTSNPNLYWYRQAAGRGLQLLFYSVGIGQISSEVPQNLSASRPQDRQFILSSKKLLLSDSGFYLCAWTGRGEAFFGQGTRLTVV.

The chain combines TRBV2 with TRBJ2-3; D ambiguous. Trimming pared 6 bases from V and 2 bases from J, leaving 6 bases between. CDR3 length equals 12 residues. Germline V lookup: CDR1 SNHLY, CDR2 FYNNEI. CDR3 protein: CASRAVTDTQYF. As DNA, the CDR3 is TGTGCCAGCAGGGCTGTCACAGATACGCAGTATTTT. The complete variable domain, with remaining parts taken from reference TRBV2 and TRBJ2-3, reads EPEVTQTPSHQVTQMGQEVILRCVPISNHLYFYWYRQILGQKVEFLVSFYNNEISEKSEIFDDQFSVERPDGSNFTLKIRSTKLEDSAMYFCASRAVTDTQYFGPGTRLTVL.

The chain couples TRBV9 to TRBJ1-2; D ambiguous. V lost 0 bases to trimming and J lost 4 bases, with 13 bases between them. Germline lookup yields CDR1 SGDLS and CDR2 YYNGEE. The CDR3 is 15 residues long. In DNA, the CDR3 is TGTGCCAGCAGCGTAGGAGCGAGTCAGATCTATGGCTACACCTTC. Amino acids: CASSVGASQIYGYTF. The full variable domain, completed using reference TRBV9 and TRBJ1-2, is DSGVTQTPKHLITATGQRVTLRCSPRSGDLSVYWYQQSLDQGLQFLIQYYNGEERAKGNILERFSAQQFPDLHSELNLSSLELGDSALYFCASSVGASQIYGYTFGSGTRLTVV.

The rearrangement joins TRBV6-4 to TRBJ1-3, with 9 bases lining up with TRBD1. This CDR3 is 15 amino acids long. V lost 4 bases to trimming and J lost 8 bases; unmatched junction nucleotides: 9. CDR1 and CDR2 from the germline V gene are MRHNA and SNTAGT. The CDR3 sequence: CASSARGTGRDTIYF. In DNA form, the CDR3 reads TGTGCCAGCAGTGCCAGGGGGACAGGGAGAGACACCATATATTTT.

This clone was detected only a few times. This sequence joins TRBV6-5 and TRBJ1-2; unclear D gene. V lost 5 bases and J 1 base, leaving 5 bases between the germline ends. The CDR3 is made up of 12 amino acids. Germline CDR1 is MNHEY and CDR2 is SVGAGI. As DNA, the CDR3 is TGTGCCAGCAGTCCTTTTAACTATGGCTACACCTTC. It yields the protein CASSPFNYGYTF.

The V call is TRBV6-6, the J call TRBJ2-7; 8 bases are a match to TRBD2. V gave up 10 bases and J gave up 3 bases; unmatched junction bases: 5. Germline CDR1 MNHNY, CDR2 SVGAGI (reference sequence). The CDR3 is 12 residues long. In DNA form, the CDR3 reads TGTGCCATCAGCGGGACTAGCTACGAGCAGTACTTC. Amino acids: CAISGTSYEQYF.

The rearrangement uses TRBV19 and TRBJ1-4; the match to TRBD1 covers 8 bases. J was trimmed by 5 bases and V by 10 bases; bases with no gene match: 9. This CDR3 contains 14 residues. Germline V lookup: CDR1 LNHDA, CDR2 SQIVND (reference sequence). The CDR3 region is CATAADRENEKLFF. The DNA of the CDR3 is TGTGCCACCGCGGCGGACAGGGAAAATGAAAAACTGTTTTTT.

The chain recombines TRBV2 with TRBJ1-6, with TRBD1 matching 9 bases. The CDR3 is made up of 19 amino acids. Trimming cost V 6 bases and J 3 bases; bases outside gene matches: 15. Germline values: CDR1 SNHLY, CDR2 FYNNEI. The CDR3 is CASRLTSPGTGIYNSPLHF. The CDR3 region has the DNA TGTGCCAGCAGGCTCACGTCCCCCGGGACAGGGATCTATAATTCACCCCTCCACTTT.

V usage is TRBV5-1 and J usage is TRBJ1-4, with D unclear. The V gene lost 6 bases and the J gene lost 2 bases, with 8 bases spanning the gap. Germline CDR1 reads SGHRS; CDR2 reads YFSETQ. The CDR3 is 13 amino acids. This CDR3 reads CASNDMTNEKLFF. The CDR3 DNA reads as TGCGCCAGCAATGACATGACTAATGAAAAACTGTTTTTT.

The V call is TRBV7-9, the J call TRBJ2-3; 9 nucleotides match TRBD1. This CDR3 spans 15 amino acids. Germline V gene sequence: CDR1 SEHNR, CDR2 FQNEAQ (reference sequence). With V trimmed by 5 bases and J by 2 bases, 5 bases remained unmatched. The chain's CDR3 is CASSPRDRDTDTQYF. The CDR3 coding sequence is TGTGCCAGCAGCCCCCGGGACAGGGACACAGATACGCAGTATTTT.

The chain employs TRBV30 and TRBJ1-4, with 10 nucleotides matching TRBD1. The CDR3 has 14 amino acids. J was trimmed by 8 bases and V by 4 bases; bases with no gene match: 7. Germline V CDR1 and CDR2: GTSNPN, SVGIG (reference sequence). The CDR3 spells CAWTAGQGHEKLFF. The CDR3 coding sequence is TGTGCCTGGACCGCGGGACAGGGGCACGAAAAACTGTTTTTT.

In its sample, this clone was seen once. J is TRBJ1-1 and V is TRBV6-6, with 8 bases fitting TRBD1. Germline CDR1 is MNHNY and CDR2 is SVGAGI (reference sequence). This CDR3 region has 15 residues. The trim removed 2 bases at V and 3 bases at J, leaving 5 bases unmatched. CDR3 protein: CASSYAGGADTEAFF. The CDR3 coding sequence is TGTGCCAGCAGTTACGCAGGGGGCGCGGACACTGAAGCTTTCTTT.

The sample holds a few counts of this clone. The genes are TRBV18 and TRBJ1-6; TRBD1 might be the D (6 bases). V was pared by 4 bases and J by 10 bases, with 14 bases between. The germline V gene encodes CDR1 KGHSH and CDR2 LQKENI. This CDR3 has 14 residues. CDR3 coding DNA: TGTGCCAGCTCACTCGGACAGCCTTCGTCACCCCTCCACTTT. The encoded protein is CASSLGQPSSPLHF.

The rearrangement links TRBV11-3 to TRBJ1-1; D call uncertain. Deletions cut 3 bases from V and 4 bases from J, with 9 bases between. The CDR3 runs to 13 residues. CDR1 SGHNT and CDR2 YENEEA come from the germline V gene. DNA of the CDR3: TGTGCCAGCAGCTTGATGCCTAGCACTGAAGCTTTCTTT. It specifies CASSLMPSTEAFF.

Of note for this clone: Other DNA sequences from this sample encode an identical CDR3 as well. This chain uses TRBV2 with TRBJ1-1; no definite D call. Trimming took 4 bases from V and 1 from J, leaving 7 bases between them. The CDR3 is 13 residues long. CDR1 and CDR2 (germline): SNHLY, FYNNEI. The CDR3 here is CASSGQPNTEAFF. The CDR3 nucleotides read TGTGCCAGCAGTGGACAACCGAACACTGAAGCTTTCTTT. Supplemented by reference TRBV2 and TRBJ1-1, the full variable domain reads EPEVTQTPSHQVTQMGQEVILRCVPISNHLYFYWYRQILGQKVEFLVSFYNNEISEKSEIFDDQFSVERPDGSNFTLKIRSTKLEDSAMYFCASSGQPNTEAFFGQGTRLTVV.

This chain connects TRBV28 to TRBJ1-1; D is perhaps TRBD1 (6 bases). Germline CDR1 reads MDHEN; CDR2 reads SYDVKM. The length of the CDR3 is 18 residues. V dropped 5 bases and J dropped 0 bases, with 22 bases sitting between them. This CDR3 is CASSPYGGAGGLNTEAFF. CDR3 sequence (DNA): TGTGCCAGCAGTCCCTATGGGGGGGCAGGAGGCCTGAACACTGAAGCTTTCTTT.

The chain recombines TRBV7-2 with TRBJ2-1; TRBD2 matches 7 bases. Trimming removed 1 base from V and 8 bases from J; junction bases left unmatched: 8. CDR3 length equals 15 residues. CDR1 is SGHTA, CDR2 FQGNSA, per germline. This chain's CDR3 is CASSLGLAALDEQFF. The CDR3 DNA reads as TGTGCCAGCAGCTTAGGGCTAGCGGCCTTGGATGAGCAGTTCTTC.

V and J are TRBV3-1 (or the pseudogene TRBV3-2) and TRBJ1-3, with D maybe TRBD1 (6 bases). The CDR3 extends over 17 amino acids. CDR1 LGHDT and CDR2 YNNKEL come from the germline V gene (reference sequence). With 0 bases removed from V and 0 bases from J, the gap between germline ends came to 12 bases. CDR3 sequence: CASSQDRTAISGNTIYF. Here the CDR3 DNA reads TGTGCCAGCAGCCAAGATCGGACAGCTATCTCTGGAAACACCATATATTTT.

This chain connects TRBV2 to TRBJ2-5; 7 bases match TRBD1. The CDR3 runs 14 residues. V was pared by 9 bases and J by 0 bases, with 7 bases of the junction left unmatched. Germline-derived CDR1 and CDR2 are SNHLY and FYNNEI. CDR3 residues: CASKMDRYQETQYF. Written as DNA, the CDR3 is TGTGCCAGTAAAATGGACAGGTACCAAGAGACCCAGTACTTC.